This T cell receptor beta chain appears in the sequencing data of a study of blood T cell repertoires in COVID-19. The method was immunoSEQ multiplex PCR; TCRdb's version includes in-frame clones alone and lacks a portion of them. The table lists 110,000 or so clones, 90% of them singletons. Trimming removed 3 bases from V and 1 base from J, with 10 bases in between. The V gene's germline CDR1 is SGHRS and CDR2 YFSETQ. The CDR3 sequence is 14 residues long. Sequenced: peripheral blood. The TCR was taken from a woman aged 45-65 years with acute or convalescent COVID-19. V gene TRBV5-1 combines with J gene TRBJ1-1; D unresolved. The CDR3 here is CASSSGGGNTEAFF. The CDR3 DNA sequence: TGCGCCAGCAGCTCCGGTGGCGGGAACACTGAAGCTTTCTTT.